Below, one TCR beta chain is given with its context. Its antigen is not known. Investigators merged groups given second doses at roughly 4 or roughly 12 weeks. The method was immunoSEQ multiplex PCR; TCRdb's version includes in-frame clones alone and lacks a portion of them. The table shows approximately 84,000 clones, with 80% to 90% occurring only once. Germline V gene sequence: CDR1 LGHDT, CDR2 YNNKEL (reference sequence). V gave up 2 bases and J gave up 4 bases, with 26 bases separating them. The CDR3 is 19 residues long. The sample is drawn from a study of T cell responses to AZD1222 COVID-19 vaccine. Broader study findings: Females outnumbered males among donors, who were mostly white British; clonal diversity was possibly underestimated. No repertoire was sampled before or during the peak T cell response, only after it.

This chain connects TRBV3-1 (or the pseudogene TRBV3-2) to TRBJ2-5; D may match TRBD1 or TRBD2 (5 bases each). This TCR came from an adult who received the AZD1222 COVID-19 vaccine. This specimen consisted of peripheral blood, obtained 28 days after the second AZD1222 dose. CDR3 DNA: TGTGCCAGCAGCCAACTAATACTTAAGAAGGGGCAGGGACGAGAGACCCAGTACTTC. This gives the protein CASSQLILKKGQGRETQYF.